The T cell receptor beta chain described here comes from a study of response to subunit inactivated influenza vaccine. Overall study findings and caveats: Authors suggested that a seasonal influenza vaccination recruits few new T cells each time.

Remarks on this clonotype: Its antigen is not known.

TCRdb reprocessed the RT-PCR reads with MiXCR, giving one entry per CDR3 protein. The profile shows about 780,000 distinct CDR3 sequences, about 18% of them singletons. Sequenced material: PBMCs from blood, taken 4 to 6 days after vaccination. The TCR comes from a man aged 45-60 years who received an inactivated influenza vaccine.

In DNA, the CDR3 is TGTGCCAGCTCACCTCAGGACAGGGGGCGAACTGGGGCCAACGTCCTGACTTTC. This codes for CASSPQDRGRTGANVLTF. V usage is TRBV18 and J usage is TRBJ2-6, with 11 bases identical to TRBD1. CDR1 is KGHSH, CDR2 LQKENI, per germline. The CDR3 totals 18 residues. The J segment lost 2 bases and the V segment lost 3 bases, leaving 6 bases of the junction unmatched.